These T cell receptor beta chains were read from a single sample in a study of control samples from healthy donors and cancer patients. Only in-frame clones appear in the TCRdb table, and some are missing; sequencing was by immunoSEQ multiplex PCR. The profile shows 150,000 to 200,000 clones, 91% of them singletons. The sample consisted of blood. These receptors all stem from a middle-aged woman in good health. Each CDR3 is given with its conserved first and last residue. D genes are given only for firm matches. Some rows have no size entry. The others give once, few or many, or a class for an expanded clone.

abundance	j_gene	d_gene	v_gene	CDR3nt	CDR3aa
once	TRBJ2-7	.	TRBV10-3	TGTGCCATCAGTGTAGTAGCAGGGGAGCAGTACTTC	CAISVVAGEQYF
.	TRBJ2-2	.	TRBV28	TGTGCCACAAGGGGGACCGGGGAGCTGTTTTTT	CATRGTGELFF
.	TRBJ2-2	TRBD2	TRBV12-3/TRBV12-4	TGTGCCAGCAGTCCGGGGGGGTTGGGGGAGCTGTTTTTT	CASSPGGLGELFF
.	TRBJ1-6	.	TRBV4-1	TGCGCCAGCAGCCAAGCGCAGGCGTCACCCCTCCACTTT	CASSQAQASPLHF
.	TRBJ1-3	.	TRBV28	TGTGCCAGCACTCTAGGGGGGGACTCTGGAAACACCATATATTTT	CASTLGGDSGNTIYF
.	TRBJ2-5	TRBD2	TRBV5-1	TGCGCCAGCAGCTGGGGACTAGCGGGGGAGACCCAGTACTTC	CASSWGLAGETQYF
.	TRBJ2-5	.	TRBV7-2	TGTGCCAGCAGTGAGGCGGGTTTCGAGACCCAGTACTTC	CASSEAGFETQYF
.	TRBJ2-2	TRBD2	TRBV7-2	TGTGCCAGCAGCCGGACTAGCGGGGGGGGGCCCGGGGAGCTGTTTTTT	CASSRTSGGGPGELFF
.	TRBJ2-3	TRBD2	TRBV6-4	TGTGCCAGCAGCGCCGGGACTAGCGGGTGGACAGATACGCAGTATTTT	CASSAGTSGWTDTQYF
.	TRBJ1-5	TRBD1	TRBV6-1	TGTGCCAGCAGTGAATTGGGACAGGCTAACCAGCCCCAGCATTTT	CASSELGQANQPQHF
.	TRBJ2-7	.	TRBV19	TGTGCCAGTAGTATAGGCCCCCTCCAAACCTACGAGCAGTACTTC	CASSIGPLQTYEQYF
.	TRBJ2-1	.	TRBV5-1	TGCGCCAGCAGCTTGGAGGGGGGCCCGTACAATGAGCAGTTCTTC	CASSLEGGPYNEQFF
.	TRBJ1-1	.	TRBV19	TGTGCCAGTAGTAACTTATACGGGGGCACTGAAGCTTTCTTT	CASSNLYGGTEAFF
.	TRBJ2-3	.	TRBV4-1	TGCGCCAGCAGCCAAACCCCCAGGGGGGGGCCCACAGATACGCAGTATTTT	CASSQTPRGGPTDTQYF
.	TRBJ1-1	.	TRBV7-7	TGTGCCAGCAGCTTATCCAGGAACACTGAAGCTTTCTTT	CASSLSRNTEAFF
.	TRBJ1-1	.	TRBV9	TGTGCCAGCAGCTACACCACAGGGAACACTGAAGCTTTCTTT	CASSYTTGNTEAFF
.	TRBJ2-7	TRBD1	TRBV15	TGTGCCACCAGCATACACTTTATTGGGACAGCCGGTGACGGCGAGCAGTACTTC	CATSIHFIGTAGDGEQYF
.	TRBJ2-3	.	TRBV2	TGTGCCAGCAGTCCTACGGATACGCAGTATTTT	CASSPTDTQYF
.	TRBJ2-7	.	TRBV6-5	TGTGCCAGCAGTAACCTTGACAGCTCCTACGAGCAGTACTTC	CASSNLDSSYEQYF
.	TRBJ2-1	.	TRBV11-2	TGTGCCAGCAGCTATATAGCCAATGAGCAGTTCTTC	CASSYIANEQFF
.	TRBJ1-1	TRBD1	TRBV9	TGTGCCAGCAGCAAGCAACCGGGACAGGGATTGACTGAAGCTTTCTTT	CASSKQPGQGLTEAFF
.	TRBJ1-2	.	TRBV5-3	TGTGCCAGAAGCTTAAGGGGTGTCTATGGCTACACCTTC	CARSLRGVYGYTF
.	TRBJ1-5	TRBD1	TRBV2	TGTGCCAGCACTCGGAACCCGGGACAGGGTTACTCGGCCCAGCATTTT	CASTRNPGQGYSAQHF
.	TRBJ1-1	.	TRBV2	TGTGCCAGCAGTGAAGCGATGGGGGCAATCACTGAAGCTTTCTTT	CASSEAMGAITEAFF
many	TRBJ1-1	.	TRBV7-8	TGTGCCAGCAGCTTTGGGGGGGCTAAGACTGAAGCTTTCTTT	CASSFGGAKTEAFF
few	TRBJ2-7	TRBD1	TRBV10-1	TGCGCCAGCAGTGAGTACACAGGGGGCCCTTCCTACGAGCAGTACTTC	CASSEYTGGPSYEQYF
.	TRBJ2-5	TRBD2	TRBV2	TGTGCCAGCAGTGGTAGGACTAGCGGGGCCAACTGGGAAGAGACCCAGTACTTC	CASSGRTSGANWEETQYF
.	TRBJ1-4	.	TRBV3-1/TRBV3-2	TGTGCCAGCAGCCAAGTAGTCGGAAAACTGTTTTTT	CASSQVVGKLFF
.	TRBJ2-7	TRBD2	TRBV27	TGTGCCAGCAGAGTTTCGGGGGGGGCAGGGGCCTACGAGCAGTACTTC	CASRVSGGAGAYEQYF
.	TRBJ2-7	TRBD2	TRBV3-1/TRBV3-2	TGTGCCAGCAGCCAAGGAATCCAGCGGGGCTACGAGCAGTACTTC	CASSQGIQRGYEQYF
.	TRBJ1-1	.	TRBV12-5	TGTGCTAGTCCCCCGTGGGGAGGCACTGAAGCTTTCTTT	CASPPWGGTEAFF
.	TRBJ1-6	.	TRBV5-1	TGCGCCAGCAGCCCTGAGTATAATTCACCCCTCCACTTT	CASSPEYNSPLHF
.	TRBJ2-2	TRBD1	TRBV18	TGTGCCAGCTCATCCAATTCGGGACAGGCCTCCCCCCTGTTTTTT	CASSSNSGQASPLFF
.	TRBJ2-5	.	TRBV3-1/TRBV3-2	TGTGCCAGCAGCCAAGGGATTCCCCAAGAGACCCAGTACTTC	CASSQGIPQETQYF
few	TRBJ2-3	TRBD1	TRBV27	TGTGCCAGCACCCCCCAGGGGGTCACAGATACGCAGTATTTT	CASTPQGVTDTQYF
.	TRBJ2-1	.	TRBV2	TGTGCCAGCAGTGAAGGGAGGGATGAGCAGTTCTTC	CASSEGRDEQFF
.	TRBJ1-2	.	TRBV6-5	TGTGCCAGCAGTACAGTATATGGCTACACCTTC	CASSTVYGYTF
.	TRBJ2-2	TRBD2	TRBV3-1/TRBV3-2	TGTGCCAGCACCCCCCAAGGTAGCGGGGCCTCGAACACCGGGGAGCTGTTTTTT	CASTPQGSGASNTGELFF
.	TRBJ2-1	TRBD2	TRBV6-5	TGTGCCAGCATCCGACCGGGGCTGCGGGGGGGTTTTTGGTTCTTC	CASIRPGLRGGFWFF
.	TRBJ1-1	.	TRBV7-2	TGTGCCAGCAGGGGCCCGAAGGGCGATAGGGACACTGAAGCTTTCTTT	CASRGPKGDRDTEAFF
.	TRBJ2-7	.	TRBV5-5	TGTGCCAGCAGCTTGGTGTTAGACGAGCAGTACTTC	CASSLVLDEQYF
.	TRBJ2-1	.	TRBV5-6	TGTGCCAGCAGCTTGTGGCTTGCCGGACCCCGTAGCTACAATGAGCAGTTCTTC	CASSLWLAGPRSYNEQFF
.	TRBJ1-2	.	TRBV6-1	TGTGCCAGCAGTGAATTAGGCGGGGCAGTAAGGGGTGGCTACACCTTC	CASSELGGAVRGGYTF
.	TRBJ2-5	TRBD2	TRBV3-1/TRBV3-2	TGTGCCAGCAGCCAAGGTCTGGGACTAGCGGGAGAGCAAGAGACCCAGTACTTC	CASSQGLGLAGEQETQYF
.	TRBJ1-5	.	TRBV6-1	TGTGCCAGCAGTGAAGCCGGGATTGGACAGCCCCAGCATTTT	CASSEAGIGQPQHF
.	TRBJ1-5	TRBD1	TRBV28	TGTGCCAGCAGTTCCTCACAGGGGGTTGGTAAGCCCCAGCATTTT	CASSSSQGVGKPQHF
.	TRBJ1-2	.	TRBV19	TGTGCCAGTAGTACACAGGGATTAGAGGGCTACACCTTC	CASSTQGLEGYTF
once	TRBJ1-1	TRBD1	TRBV6-5	TGTGCCAGCAGTTTAGCAGGGGGGACCACTGAAGCTTTCTTT	CASSLAGGTTEAFF